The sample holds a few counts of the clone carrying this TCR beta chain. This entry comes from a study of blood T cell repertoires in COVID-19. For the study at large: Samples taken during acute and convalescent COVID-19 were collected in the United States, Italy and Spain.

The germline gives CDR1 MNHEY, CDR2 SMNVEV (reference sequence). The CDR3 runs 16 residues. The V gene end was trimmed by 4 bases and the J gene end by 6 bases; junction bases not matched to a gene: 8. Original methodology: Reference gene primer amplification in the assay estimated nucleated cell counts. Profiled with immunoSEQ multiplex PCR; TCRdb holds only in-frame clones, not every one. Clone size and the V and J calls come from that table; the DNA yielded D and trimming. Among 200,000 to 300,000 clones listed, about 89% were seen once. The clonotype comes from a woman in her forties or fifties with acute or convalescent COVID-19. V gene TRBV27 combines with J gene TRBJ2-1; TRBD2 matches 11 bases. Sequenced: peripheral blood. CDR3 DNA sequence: TGTGCCAGCAGTTCGACAATTAGCGGGAGGGGCAATGAGCAGTTCTTC. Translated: CASSSTISGRGNEQFF.